This T cell receptor (beta chain) was profiled in a study of cytomegalovirus exposure and HLA in healthy donors. In nominal health when sampled, donors likely had unrecorded immune exposures nonetheless. Study-level results: In a later analysis, at a false discovery rate of 0.05, 15,000 to 20,000 TCR beta sequences matched HLA alleles. Data from an earlier analysis indicated that most TCR beta V segments were productive either about 87% or about 30% of the time.

As to this clone: Its antigen remains unknown.

Both 60 Vbeta primers and 13 Jbeta primers went into the PCR. In the source study's methods: An analysis that came later counted roughly 80 million unique TCR beta chains, around 12 million shared. Data came from immunoSEQ multiplex PCR; TCRdb stores just in-frame clones and leaves some out. The V and J calls and clone size were taken over from that table, and D and trimming were inferred from the DNA. Counted here are roughly 130,000 clones, under 80% occurring once; the ten biggest clones make up approximately 4%. This TCR was recovered from a young man in good health and CMV-seropositive. Sequences were obtained from PBMCs.

For the CDR3, the DNA is TGTGCCAGCAGCATGGAGGGCACTGAAGCTTTCTTT. Protein: CASSMEGTEAFF. The chain is built from TRBV7-9 and TRBJ1-1; D is ambiguous. The germline V gene encodes CDR1 SEHNR and CDR2 FQNEAQ (reference sequence). Deletions cut 5 bases from V and 4 bases from J, with 8 bases between. There are 12 residues in the CDR3.